These 14 T cell receptor beta chains were all obtained from the same sample, sequenced in a study of STAT5B mutations in CD4+ large granular lymphocyte leukemia. The assay was immunoSEQ multiplex PCR, and TCRdb's table has in-frame clones only and misses some. The data show around 25,000 clones, roughly 70% seen once. Sequenced sample: CD4+ T cells from blood buffy coats. Receptors originate from a human donor in good health.

The rearrangement joins TRBV5-4 to TRBJ2-1; TRBD2 aligns across 12 bases. This CDR3 region has 17 residues. Germline V gene sequence: CDR1 SGHNT, CDR2 YYREEE (reference sequence). V gave up 1 base and J gave up 3 bases; unmatched junction bases: 5. The CDR3 reads CASSLSLLAGGYNEQFF. The CDR3 DNA reads TGTGCCAGCAGCTTGTCCCTACTAGCGGGGGGCTACAATGAGCAGTTCTTC. The variable domain in full, completed from reference TRBV5-4 and TRBJ2-1, reads ETGVTQSPTHLIKTRGQQVTLRCSSQSGHNTVSWYQQALGQGPQFIFQYYREEENGRGNFPPRFSGLQFPNYSSELNVNALELDDSALYLCASSLSLLAGGYNEQFFGPGTRLTVL.

The rearrangement links TRBV5-4 to TRBJ1-1, with D possibly TRBD1 on 6 matching bases. The CDR3 runs to 14 residues. In germline, CDR1 is SGHNT, CDR2 YYREEE (reference sequence). Trimming left V 4 bases short and J 3 bases short, with 13 bases between. Here the CDR3 reads CASSGKGGDTEAFF. CDR3 nucleotide sequence: TGTGCCAGCAGCGGGAAAGGGGGTGACACTGAAGCTTTCTTT.

The chain links TRBV7-3 to TRBJ2-7; 12 bases line up with TRBD1. V gave up 4 bases and J gave up 5 bases; unmatched junction bases: 3. The CDR3 has 14 residues. CDR1 SGHTA and CDR2 FQGTGA come from the germline V gene. CDR3 protein: CASSSGTGGDEQYF. The CDR3 DNA follows: TGTGCCAGCAGCTCCGGGACAGGGGGCGACGAGCAGTACTTC.

This clone was seen just once. The rearrangement joins TRBV29-1 to TRBJ2-1; the D gene is possibly TRBD1 (6 bases). The V and J ends lost 5 bases and 7 bases respectively, with 15 bases between them. The CDR3 extends over 13 amino acids. Germline V CDR1 and CDR2: SQVTM, ANQGSEA. This CDR3 reads CSVNREGSNEQFF. CDR3 nucleotides: TGCAGCGTTAACAGGGAAGGGAGTAATGAGCAGTTCTTC.

The chain couples TRBV9 to TRBJ2-1, with TRBD1 matching 9 bases. J lost 8 bases, V lost 1 base, and 10 bases had no gene match. This CDR3 contains 16 residues. Germline CDR1 is SGDLS and CDR2 is YYNGEE. CDR3 nucleotides: TGTGCCAGCAGCGTAAGAATGGGACAGGGTAACGATGAGCAGTTCTTC. This translates into CASSVRMGQGNDEQFF.

This clone was observed a handful of times. J is TRBJ1-1 and V is TRBV12-5; D possibly corresponds to TRBD1 (6 bases). V lost 3 bases, J lost 1 base, and 9 bases lay in between. In germline, CDR1 is LGHNT, CDR2 FRNRAP. CDR3 length: 14 residues. For the CDR3, the DNA is TGTGCTAGTGGTTTAGCACAGGGGAACACTGAAGCTTTCTTT. It specifies CASGLAQGNTEAFF.

On this clone itself: An end of the junction differs from the germline gene, which may be a read error. The gene calls are TRBV7-3 and TRBJ1-2, with D perhaps matching TRBD1 (6 bases). The CDR3 is 13 residues long. Germline lookup yields CDR1 SGHTA and CDR2 FQGTGA. In nucleotides, the CDR3 is TGTGTCAGCAGCCCGGACAGAAACTATGGCTACACCTTC. The encoded protein is CVSSPDRNYGYTF. The variable domain in full, with the rest retrieved from reference TRBV7-3 and TRBJ1-2, is GAGVSQTPSNKVTEKGKYVELRCDPISGHTALYWYRQSLGQGPEFLIYFQGTGAADDSGLPNDRFFAVRPEGSVSTLKIQRTERGDSAVYLCVSSPDRNYGYTFGSGTRLTVV.

This clone came up once. V gene TRBV6-6 combines with J gene TRBJ2-4, with 7 positions matching TRBD1. Germline values: CDR1 MNHNY, CDR2 SVGAGI (reference sequence). V trimming: 6 bases; J trimming: 0 bases; junction bases outside the gene matches: 2. The CDR3 is 14 residues long. CDR3 sequence: CASSGTEAKNIQYF. The CDR3 region has the DNA TGTGCCAGCAGCGGGACAGAAGCCAAAAACATTCAGTACTTC.

The rearrangement joins TRBV5-1 to TRBJ1-1, with D perhaps TRBD1 (6 bases). Germline loops: CDR1 SGHRS, CDR2 YFSETQ. Deletions cut 0 bases from V and 2 bases from J, with 14 bases between. The CDR3 sequence is 16 residues long. CDR3 sequence: CASSLDGGRINTEAFF. The CDR3 nucleotides read TGCGCCAGCAGCTTGGATGGGGGGCGCATAAACACTGAAGCTTTCTTT.

The J gene is TRBJ1-1, the V gene TRBV6-6; no definite D call. The CDR3 is 13 amino acids. V was cut by 6 bases and J by 1 base, with 9 bases left in between. The V gene's germline CDR1 is MNHNY and CDR2 SVGAGI (reference sequence). CDR3 in DNA: TGTGCCAGCAGCCGGACCCAGAACACTGAAGCTTTCTTT. It is translated as CASSRTQNTEAFF.

This clone was seen more than once but under ten times. The rearrangement joins TRBV19 to TRBJ1-1, with TRBD1 as a possible D gene (5 bases). With 5 bases removed from V and 0 bases from J, the gap between germline ends came to 13 bases. The CDR3 covers 15 residues. From germline, CDR1 is LNHDA and CDR2 SQIVND (reference sequence). The CDR3 spells CASSDRGIMNTEAFF. DNA of the CDR3: TGTGCCAGTAGTGATCGGGGCATCATGAACACTGAAGCTTTCTTT.

This clone was recorded a few times. CDR3 sequence: CASSLEGSRAEAFF. CDR3 DNA sequence: TGTGCCAGCAGCTTAGAGGGGTCTAGAGCTGAAGCTTTCTTT. The chain is built from TRBV7-9 and TRBJ1-1; possibly TRBD1 for D (5 bases). CDR1 is SEHNR and CDR2 is FQNEAQ in the germline V gene (reference sequence). V lost 1 base to trimming and J lost 6 bases, with 12 bases between them. The CDR3 sequence is 14 residues long.

This rearrangement joins TRBV15 to TRBJ1-5, with D possibly TRBD1 on 5 matching bases. V was cut by 3 bases and J by 3 bases, with 9 bases left in between. Germline V gives CDR1 LNHNV, CDR2 YYDKDF (reference sequence). CDR3 size: 14 residues. The CDR3 protein is CATSRGDNNQPQHF. DNA for the CDR3: TGTGCCACCAGCAGGGGGGATAACAATCAGCCCCAGCATTTT.

The chain uses TRBV2 and TRBJ2-6; maybe TRBD1 (6 bases). CDR3 length equals 16 residues. CDR1 and CDR2 (germline): SNHLY, FYNNEI. The V end was cut by 7 bases, the J end by 0 bases, with 13 bases between. The CDR3 sequence: CASKDRLSSGANVLTF. As DNA, the CDR3 is TGTGCCAGCAAGGACAGATTAAGCTCTGGGGCCAACGTCCTGACTTTC.